This T cell receptor (beta chain) emerged from a study of blood T cell repertoires in COVID-19. In the study overall: Both acute and convalescent COVID-19 samples were obtained from the United States, Italy and Spain. T cells, B-cell-depleted T cells, or PBMCs provided the cDNA or gDNA that served as material.

The CDR3 sequence is 13 residues long. The germline gives CDR1 MNHEY, CDR2 SMNVEV (reference sequence). V was shortened by 2 bases and J by 5 bases, with 9 bases between the two germline ends. Authors' data handling: Amplification of reference gene primers provided the estimated nucleated cell counts. Profiling relied on immunoSEQ multiplex PCR, and the TCRdb table lists in-frame clones only, not all of them. V, J and clone size are taken as reported in that table, and D and trimming were inferred from the DNA itself. The repertoire holds about 40,000 clones, with roughly four fifths as singletons. This receptor was taken from an older woman with acute or convalescent COVID-19. Sequenced input: peripheral blood. This rearrangement joins TRBV27 to TRBJ1-2; D may be TRBD1 (5 bases). The CDR3 DNA reads as TGTGCCAGCAGTTTAAGACGGGGGTATGGCTACACCTTC. Encoded protein: CASSLRRGYGYTF.